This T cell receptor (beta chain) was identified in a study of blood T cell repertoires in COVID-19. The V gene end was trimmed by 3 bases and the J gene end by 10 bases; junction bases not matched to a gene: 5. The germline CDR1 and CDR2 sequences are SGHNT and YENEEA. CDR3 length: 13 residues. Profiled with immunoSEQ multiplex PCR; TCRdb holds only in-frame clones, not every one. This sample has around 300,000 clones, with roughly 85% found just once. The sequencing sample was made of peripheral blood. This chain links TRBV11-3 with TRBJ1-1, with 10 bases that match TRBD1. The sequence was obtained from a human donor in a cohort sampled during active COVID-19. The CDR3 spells CASSLGTGATAFF. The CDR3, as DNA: TGTGCCAGCAGCTTGGGGACAGGGGCGACAGCTTTCTTT.